This is a list of T cell receptor beta chains from one sample in a study of TIL therapy for anti-PD-1-resistant metastatic lung cancer. Here immunoSEQ multiplex PCR was the method, and the copy in TCRdb shows in-frame clones only, minus some. The repertoire includes approximately 40,000 clones, 73% of them detected once, and roughly 5.7% sits in the top ten. The sample was blood, taken at baseline. These receptors all come from a person between 25 and 80 years old with non-small cell lung cancer. Both conserved end residues are part of each CDR3. D genes are given only for firm matches. Rows may omit the clone size; those that give it use once, few, many or a size class.

cdr3_length j_call v_call d_call clone_size cdr3_aa cdr3_nt
16 TRBJ2-7 TRBV5-5 - few CASSLEAGAFSYEQYF TGTGCCAGCAGCTTGGAGGCAGGGGCCTTCTCCTACGAGCAGTACTTC
14 TRBJ1-1 TRBV7-9 - few CASRGPGQNTEAFF TGTGCCAGCAGGGGACCGGGACAGAACACTGAAGCTTTCTTT
12 TRBJ1-2 TRBV11-2 - - CASFGGGYGYTF TGTGCCAGCTTCGGGGGGGGCTATGGCTACACCTTC
16 TRBJ2-5 TRBV7-9 TRBD2 - CASSLDGTRGGETQYF TGTGCCAGCAGCTTAGACGGGACTAGGGGGGGAGAGACCCAGTACTTC
13 TRBJ1-2 TRBV30 - - CAWSVSRVGGYTF TGTGCCTGGAGTGTATCCAGGGTTGGTGGCTACACCTTC
15 TRBJ1-6 TRBV6-1 TRBD1 - CASSSGTGRISPLHF TGTGCCAGCAGTTCCGGGACAGGGCGTATTTCACCCCTCCACTTT
13 TRBJ1-2 TRBV29-1 TRBD1 - CSVSGRGQRGYTF TGCAGCGTTTCAGGAAGGGGACAGAGGGGCTACACCTTC
16 TRBJ1-1 TRBV7-9 - - CASSSSNRERNTEAFF TGTGCCAGCAGCTCAAGTAACAGGGAGCGGAACACTGAAGCTTTCTTT
16 TRBJ2-1 TRBV7-3 TRBD2 - CASSVTSGDMANEQFF TGTGCCAGCAGCGTGACTAGCGGGGACATGGCGAATGAGCAGTTCTTC
17 TRBJ1-1 TRBV27 - - CASTLRGPSGMNTEAFF TGTGCCAGCACCCTACGGGGTCCCTCCGGTATGAACACTGAAGCTTTCTTT
15 TRBJ2-1 TRBV11-3 - - CASSLLGLGDNEQFF TGTGCCAGCAGCTTACTGGGTTTGGGAGACAATGAGCAGTTCTTC
12 TRBJ1-2 TRBV4-3 - - CASSPRTGGYTF TGCGCCAGCAGCCCCAGGACCGGAGGCTACACCTTC
15 TRBJ2-7 TRBV5-1 TRBD2 - CASSGKTSGSYEQYF TGCGCCAGCAGCGGGAAGACTAGCGGATCCTACGAGCAGTACTTC
13 TRBJ1-2 TRBV28 - - CASSLQGSYGYTF TGTGCCAGCAGTCTACAGGGCAGCTATGGCTACACCTTC
14 TRBJ1-2 TRBV6-5 TRBD1 few CASSRTWTGGGYTF TGTGCCAGCAGCCGTACCTGGACAGGGGGAGGCTACACCTTC
15 TRBJ1-2 TRBV27 TRBD1 - CASSSGTGLSYGYTF TGTGCCAGCAGCTCCGGGACAGGGCTTTCCTATGGCTACACCTTC
17 TRBJ1-5 TRBV19 - - CASSIGHTQSSNQPQHF TGTGCCAGTAGTATAGGGCACACGCAGAGTAGCAATCAGCCCCAGCATTTT
16 TRBJ1-2 TRBV12-1 - - CASSPPAGGASYGYTF TGTGCCAGCAGCCCCCCGGCAGGGGGCGCTTCCTATGGCTACACCTTC
13 TRBJ1-6 TRBV28 - once CASSPGSNSPLHF TGTGCCAGCAGTCCCGGGAGTAATTCACCCCTCCACTTT
15 TRBJ2-1 TRBV6-5 - few CASSSSGTGDNEQFF TGTGCCAGCAGTTCCTCCGGGACGGGGGACAATGAGCAGTTCTTC
16 TRBJ2-3 TRBV13 - - CASSWRGGELTDTQYF TGTGCCAGCAGCTGGCGTGGCGGGGAGCTCACAGATACGCAGTATTTT
15 TRBJ1-6 TRBV4-3 - once CASSQEEGKDSPLHF TGCGCCAGCAGCCAAGAGGAGGGAAAGGATTCACCCCTCCACTTT
13 TRBJ1-1 TRBV9 - few CASSAGLNTEAFF TGTGCCAGCAGCGCCGGTTTAAACACTGAAGCTTTCTTT
16 TRBJ1-3 TRBV2 TRBD1 - CASSEDDRGSGNTIYF TGTGCCAGCAGTGAAGATGACAGGGGTTCTGGAAACACCATATATTTT
10 TRBJ2-7 TRBV20-1 - - CWGNSYEQYF TGCTGGGGAAACTCCTACGAGCAGTACTTC
13 TRBJ1-2 TRBV18 - - CASSPDPEDGYTF TGTGCCAGCTCCCCTGACCCGGAGGATGGCTACACCTTC
13 TRBJ1-6 TRBV11-3 - - CASSRRGDSPLHF TGTGCCAGCAGCCGTAGGGGGGATTCACCCCTCCACTTT
10 TRBJ1-6 TRBV30 - - CAVGISPLHF TGTGCGGTGGGCATCTCACCCCTCCACTTT
14 TRBJ1-2 TRBV10-1 - - CASSEGKGPVGYTF TGCGCCAGCAGTGAAGGGAAGGGCCCGGTGGGCTACACCTTC
16 TRBJ2-5 TRBV5-1 - - CASSLDGLPNQETQYF TGCGCCAGCAGCTTAGATGGTCTACCGAACCAAGAGACCCAGTACTTC
16 TRBJ1-5 TRBV4-3 TRBD1 - CASSLTGTGTNQPQHF TGCGCCAGCAGTCTTACCGGGACAGGGACAAATCAGCCCCAGCATTTT
13 TRBJ1-1 TRBV4-3 - few CASSQGGLGDAFF TGCGCCAGCAGCCAAGGGGGGCTGGGAGATGCTTTCTTT
17 TRBJ2-4 TRBV7-8 TRBD2 - CASSRTTGTSGGGIQYF TGTGCCAGCAGTCGTACTACCGGGACTAGCGGGGGGGGCATTCAGTACTTC
14 TRBJ2-5 TRBV7-3 - - CASSPTGTGETQYF TGTGCCAGCAGCCCGACAGGTACGGGGGAGACCCAGTACTTC
16 TRBJ2-7 TRBV9 TRBD2 - CASSPDWTSGNYEQYF TGTGCCAGCAGCCCCGACTGGACTAGCGGAAATTACGAGCAGTACTTC
13 TRBJ2-7 TRBV2 TRBD1 few CASSVRGLYEQYF TGTGCCAGTTCGGTCAGGGGGCTCTACGAGCAGTACTTC